This TCR beta chain was documented in a study of cytomegalovirus exposure and HLA in healthy donors. The study ran its PCR with 60 Vbeta and 13 Jbeta primers. Libraries were prepared by immunoSEQ multiplex PCR; TCRdb keeps only in-frame clonotypes and omits some of them. Here the sample spans around 110,000 clones, around two thirds being singletons. Unmatched junction bases numbered 6, after V lost 0 bases and J lost 2 bases. The CDR3 spans 18 residues. The germline CDR1 and CDR2 sequences are SGHNT and YYREEE (reference sequence). Whole-study results and caveats: Other equally common chains were less clonally expanded than HLA-associated TCR beta chains, a later analysis showed. By HLA locus, TCR association rates varied in a later analysis, with DRB1 showing the most and HLA-C the fewest.

As regards this clone: Antigen unknown.

The sequence was collected from a woman in her thirties or forties in good health and CMV-seropositive. V usage is TRBV5-4 and J usage is TRBJ2-1; 12 nucleotides agree with TRBD2. Sequencing input: PBMCs. The CDR3, as DNA: TGTGCCAGCAGCTTGGGACTAGCGGGAGACGGGACCTACAATGAGCAGTTCTTC. Residues: CASSLGLAGDGTYNEQFF.